This TCR beta chain was identified during a study of CD8 T cells in ankylosing spondylitis. CDR1 and CDR2 from the germline V gene are LGHNA and YSLEER. The CDR3 length is 15 residues. V lost 4 bases, J lost 4 bases, and 14 bases lay in between. This clonotype appeared a few times. Antigen unknown. By quantitative 5'-RACE with molecular barcodes, the TCR beta libraries were made. TCRdb independently ran MiXCR on the 5' RACE reads; one entry per CDR3 protein. The repertoire holds some 330,000 distinct CDR3 sequences, 8% seen once, with 13% to 15% in the top ten. Whole-study results and caveats: Among TCR beta sequences, a motif of eight highly homologous variants appeared characteristic of ankylosing spondylitis blood. Relatively rare in peripheral blood, disease-linked clones were also CD8+. Researchers reportedly found disease-linked clones significantly enriched in matched ankylosing spondylitis synovial fluid.

This rearrangement joins TRBV4-3 to TRBJ2-1; D tentatively reads TRBD1 or TRBD2 (6 bases each). The sample was blood, either unsorted or a sorted T cell fraction (not recorded which). The TCR sequence derives from a male donor with ankylosing spondylitis. CDR3 nucleotide sequence: TGCGCCAGCAGCCCAGGAGGGGGGAGGTACAATGAGCAGTTCTTC. Its protein product is CASSPGGGRYNEQFF.